This paragraph reports one T cell receptor beta chain. TCRdb's copy holds only in-frame clones and misses some; the assay was immunoSEQ multiplex PCR. The table shows about 200,000 clones, with approximately 82% occurring only once. This sample was included in a study of blood T cell repertoires in COVID-19. CDR3 length: 15 amino acids. Germline values: CDR1 MNHEY, CDR2 SVGAGI. Trimming took off 7 bases at V and 7 bases at J, with 17 bases between the two ends. The TCR comes from a human donor with acute or convalescent COVID-19. The donor label of this sample is uncertain. Sequencing input: peripheral blood. This sequence joins TRBV6-5 and TRBJ1-6; TRBD1 might be the D (6 bases). CDR3 bases: TGTGCCAGCACCCTAACCTGGACAGTAAATTCACCCCTCCACTTT. It codes for CASTLTWTVNSPLHF.